One T cell receptor beta chain is described in this entry. TCRdb re-called the 5' RACE reads and gives one entry per CDR3 protein, without DNA. The table counts roughly 300,000 distinct CDR3 sequences; around 4.3% lies in the top ten. This entry is derived from a study of T cells expressing NK-cell markers. Germline CDR1 is LGHNA and CDR2 is YSLEER. The CDR3 runs to 18 residues. This chain uses TRBV4-3 with TRBJ2-6; the D call of TRBD2 rests on TCRdb alone, since no DNA is present to check it. This TCR derives from a woman between 18 and 70 years old in good health. Sequences were obtained from blood T cells: a sorted CD56 or NKG2C T cell subset, CD4+ or CD8+ T cells, or bulk PBMC T cells (not recorded which). The CDR3 protein is CASSQDRVGVSGANVLTF.